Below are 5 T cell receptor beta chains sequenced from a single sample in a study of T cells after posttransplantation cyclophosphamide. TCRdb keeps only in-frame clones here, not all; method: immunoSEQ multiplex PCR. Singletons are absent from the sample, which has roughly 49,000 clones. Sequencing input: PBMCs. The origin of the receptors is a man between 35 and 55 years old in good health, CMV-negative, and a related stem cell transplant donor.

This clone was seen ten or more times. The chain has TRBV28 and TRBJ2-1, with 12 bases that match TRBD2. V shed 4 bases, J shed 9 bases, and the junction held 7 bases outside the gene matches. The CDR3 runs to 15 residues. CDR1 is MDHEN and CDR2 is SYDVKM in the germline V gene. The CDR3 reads CASSSRLAGEVEQFF. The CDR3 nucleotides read TGTGCCAGCAGTTCCCGACTAGCGGGAGAGGTTGAGCAGTTCTTC.

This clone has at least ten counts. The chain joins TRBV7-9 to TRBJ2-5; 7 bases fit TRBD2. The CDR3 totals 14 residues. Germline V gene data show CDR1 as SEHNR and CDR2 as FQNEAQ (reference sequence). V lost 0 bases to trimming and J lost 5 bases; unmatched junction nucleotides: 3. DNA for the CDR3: TGTGCCAGCAGCTTAGCGGGAGGGGCGGAGACCCAGTACTTC. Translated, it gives CASSLAGGAETQYF.

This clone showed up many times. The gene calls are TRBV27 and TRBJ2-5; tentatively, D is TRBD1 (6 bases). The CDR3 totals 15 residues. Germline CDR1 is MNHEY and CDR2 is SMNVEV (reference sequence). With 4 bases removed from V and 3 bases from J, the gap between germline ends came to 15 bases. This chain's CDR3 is CASSWTRTAKETQYF. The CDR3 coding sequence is TGTGCCAGCAGTTGGACCAGGACAGCTAAAGAGACCCAGTACTTC.

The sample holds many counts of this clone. This CDR3 reads CASSQVFAGGPYEQFF. The DNA of the CDR3 is TGCGCCAGCAGCCAAGTATTCGCGGGAGGGCCCTATGAGCAGTTCTTC. The gene calls are TRBV4-1 and TRBJ2-1, with 9 bases fitting TRBD2. The ends lost 1 base at V and 8 bases at J; junction bases unmatched: 9. Germline lookup yields CDR1 MGHRA and CDR2 YSYEKL. The CDR3 runs 16 residues.

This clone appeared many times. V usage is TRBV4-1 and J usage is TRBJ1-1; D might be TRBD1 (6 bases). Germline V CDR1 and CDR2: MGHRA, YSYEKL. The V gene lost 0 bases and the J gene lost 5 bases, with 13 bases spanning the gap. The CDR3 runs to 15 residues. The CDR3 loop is CASSQDGRRGTEAFF. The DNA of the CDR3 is TGCGCCAGCAGCCAAGATGGACGTAGGGGGACTGAAGCTTTCTTT.